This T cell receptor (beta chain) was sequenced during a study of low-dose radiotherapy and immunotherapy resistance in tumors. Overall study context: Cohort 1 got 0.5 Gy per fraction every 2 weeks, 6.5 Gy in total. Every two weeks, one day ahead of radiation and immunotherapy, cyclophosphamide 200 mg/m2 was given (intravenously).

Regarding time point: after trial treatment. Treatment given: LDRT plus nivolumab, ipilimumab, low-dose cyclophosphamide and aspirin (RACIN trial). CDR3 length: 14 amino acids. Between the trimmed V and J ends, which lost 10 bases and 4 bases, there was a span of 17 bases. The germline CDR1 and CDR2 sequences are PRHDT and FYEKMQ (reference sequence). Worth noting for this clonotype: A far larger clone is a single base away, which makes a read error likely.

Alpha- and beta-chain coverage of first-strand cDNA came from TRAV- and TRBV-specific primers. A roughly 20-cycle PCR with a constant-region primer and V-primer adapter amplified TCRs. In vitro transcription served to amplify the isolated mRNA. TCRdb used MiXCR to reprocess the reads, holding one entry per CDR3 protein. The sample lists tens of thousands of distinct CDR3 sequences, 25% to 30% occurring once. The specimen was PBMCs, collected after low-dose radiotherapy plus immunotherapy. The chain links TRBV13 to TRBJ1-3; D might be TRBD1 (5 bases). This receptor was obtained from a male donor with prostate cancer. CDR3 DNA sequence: TGTGCCACCAACAGAGGGGCAGGAGGAAACACCATATATTTT. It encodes CATNRGAGGNTIYF.